This entry concerns a single T cell receptor (beta chain). Its antigen is still unknown. CDR1 and CDR2 (germline): SGHRS, YFSETQ. The CDR3 totals 14 residues. V lost 4 bases and J lost 2; bases outside the gene matches: 6. The data were produced by immunoSEQ multiplex PCR, yet TCRdb's version contains in-frame clones alone and is incomplete. The table has over a million clones, 75% to 80% seen once. The data belong to a study of shared clonotypes between healthy human individuals. Study conclusions and caveats: In general, naive subsets displayed greater estimated richness than memory subsets did.

The sequenced sample was memory CD4+ T cells from PBMCs. Specified subset: CD45RA-negative fraction. The chain carries TRBV5-1 and TRBJ2-7; 7 bases agree with TRBD1. The receptor was isolated from a man aged 18 to 29 in good health. Some clones in this sample may be carry-over from other donors' samples. CDR3 in amino acids: CASSGPGQPYEQYF. Here the CDR3 DNA reads TGCGCCAGCAGCGGTCCGGGACAGCCCTACGAGCAGTACTTC.